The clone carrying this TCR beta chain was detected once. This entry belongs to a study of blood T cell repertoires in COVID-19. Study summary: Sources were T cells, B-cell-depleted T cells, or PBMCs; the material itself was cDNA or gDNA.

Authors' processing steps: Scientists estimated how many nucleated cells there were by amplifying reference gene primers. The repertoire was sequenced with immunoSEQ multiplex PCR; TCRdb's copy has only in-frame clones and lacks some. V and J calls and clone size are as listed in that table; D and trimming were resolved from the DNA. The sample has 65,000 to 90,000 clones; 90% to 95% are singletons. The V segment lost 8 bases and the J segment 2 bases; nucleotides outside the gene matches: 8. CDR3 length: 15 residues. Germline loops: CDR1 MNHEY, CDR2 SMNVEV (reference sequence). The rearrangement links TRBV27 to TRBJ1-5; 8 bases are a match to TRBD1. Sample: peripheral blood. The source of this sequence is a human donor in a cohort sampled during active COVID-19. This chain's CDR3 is CASWGAGQGNQPQHF. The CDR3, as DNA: TGTGCCAGCTGGGGAGCGGGACAGGGCAATCAGCCCCAGCATTTT.